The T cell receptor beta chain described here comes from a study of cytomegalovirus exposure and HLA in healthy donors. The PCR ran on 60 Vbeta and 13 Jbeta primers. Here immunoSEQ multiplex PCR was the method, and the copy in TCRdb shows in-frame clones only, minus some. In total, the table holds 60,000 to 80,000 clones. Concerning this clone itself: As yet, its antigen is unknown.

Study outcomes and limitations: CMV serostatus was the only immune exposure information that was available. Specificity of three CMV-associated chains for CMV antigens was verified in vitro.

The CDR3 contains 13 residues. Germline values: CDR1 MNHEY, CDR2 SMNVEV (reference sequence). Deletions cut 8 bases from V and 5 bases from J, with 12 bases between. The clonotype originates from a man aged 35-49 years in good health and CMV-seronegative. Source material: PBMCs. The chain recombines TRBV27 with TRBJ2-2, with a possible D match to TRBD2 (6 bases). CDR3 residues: CASRAGRTGELFF. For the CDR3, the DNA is TGTGCCAGCCGAGCGGGTAGGACCGGGGAGCTGTTTTTT.